The 21 T cell receptor beta chains below were found in one sample sequenced in a study of blood T cell repertoires in COVID-19. TCRdb's table, derived via immunoSEQ multiplex PCR, lists solely in-frame clones and lacks some. The data contain under 250,000 clones, 92% of them seen just once; the ten biggest clones take up 1.2%. Sequencing was performed on peripheral blood. The receptors stem from a man aged 30-40 years with acute or convalescent COVID-19.

This clone was found once. The chain couples TRBV2 to TRBJ2-5; no definite D call. This CDR3 contains 14 residues. V was clipped by 1 base and J by 0 bases, with 6 bases between them. Germline lookup yields CDR1 SNHLY and CDR2 FYNNEI. The CDR3 DNA is TGTGCCAGCAGTGAAGGGGCGTACCAAGAGACCCAGTACTTC. It encodes CASSEGAYQETQYF.

The genes are TRBV18 and TRBJ1-1; 7 nucleotides align to TRBD1. Germline assignment: CDR1 KGHSH and CDR2 LQKENI. J lost 1 base, V lost 5 bases, and 7 bases had no gene match. This CDR3 region has 15 residues. The CDR3 DNA follows: TGTGCCAGCTCATTCGCCGGGACAGAGAACACTGAAGCTTTCTTT. Its protein product is CASSFAGTENTEAFF.

This chain joins TRBV2 and TRBJ1-6; D gene uncertain. The V end lost 2 bases, the J end lost 0 bases, and 8 bases lay between the germline ends. Per germline, CDR1 SNHLY and CDR2 FYNNEI. The CDR3 has 16 amino acids. The CDR3, as DNA: TGTGCCAGCAGTGAACGCAGAAGCTCCTATAATTCACCCCTCCACTTT. Protein sequence: CASSERRSSYNSPLHF.

The rearrangement uses TRBV9 and TRBJ2-7; TRBD2 might be the D (6 bases). Trimming cost V 0 bases and J 5 bases, with 9 bases left between them. The CDR3 contains 13 residues. Germline V gene data show CDR1 as SGDLS and CDR2 as YYNGEE. The CDR3 reads CASSVGGGDEQYF. The DNA for the CDR3 is TGTGCCAGCAGCGTAGGCGGCGGGGACGAGCAGTACTTC.

The chain has TRBV5-1 and TRBJ1-3; 7 positions agree with TRBD1. After removal of 3 bases from V and 0 bases from J, the junction contained 3 bases not matched to a gene. Per germline, CDR1 SGHRS and CDR2 YFSETQ. CDR3 length: 15 amino acids. The CDR3 DNA is TGCGCCAGCAGCTCCGGACAGGCCTCTGGAAACACCATATATTTT. Translation: CASSSGQASGNTIYF.

This clone was recorded once. This chain uses TRBV7-2 with TRBJ2-5, with TRBD1 as a possible D gene (5 bases). Germline CDR1 reads SGHTA; CDR2 reads FQGNSA. This CDR3 spans 15 amino acids. V lost 1 base, J lost 4 bases, and 13 bases lay in between. Written as DNA, the CDR3 is TGTGCCAGCAGCTTAGTTTCTCGCCAGGGAGAGACCCAGTACTTC. Its translation: CASSLVSRQGETQYF.

The sample holds one count of this clone. V is TRBV5-8 and J is TRBJ1-1; D is possibly TRBD1 (5 bases). Germline V gives CDR1 SGHTS, CDR2 YDEGEE. This CDR3 is 15 amino acids long. Deletions cut 6 bases from V and 0 bases from J, with 15 bases between. The CDR3 loop is CASTVRGYLNTEAFF. Here the CDR3 DNA reads TGTGCCAGCACCGTCCGGGGGTATCTGAACACTGAAGCTTTCTTT.

The gene calls are TRBV7-8 and TRBJ2-3; 9 positions agree with TRBD2. The CDR3 covers 16 residues. J lost 2 bases, V lost 2 bases, and 5 bases had no gene match. Germline V gene sequence: CDR1 SGHVS, CDR2 FQNEAQ. CDR3 loop: CASSLMGGRVTDTQYF. The CDR3, as DNA: TGTGCCAGCAGCTTAATGGGCGGGAGGGTCACAGATACGCAGTATTTT.

The chain joins TRBV5-1 to TRBJ2-1; 12 bases align to TRBD2. This CDR3 has 17 residues. CDR1 and CDR2 from the germline V gene are SGHRS and YFSETQ. The V segment lost 2 bases and the J segment 6 bases; nucleotides outside the gene matches: 9. In nucleotides, the CDR3 is TGCGCCAGCAGCTTACTAGCGGGGGGCCGAACCCCCAATGAGCAGTTCTTC. It encodes CASSLLAGGRTPNEQFF.

The sample holds one count of this clone. The chain has TRBV4-1 and TRBJ1-5; D ambiguous. CDR1 MGHRA and CDR2 YSYEKL come from the germline V gene. Between the trimmed V and J ends, which lost 3 bases and 1 base, there was a span of 7 bases. This CDR3 has 14 amino acids. The CDR3 DNA reads TGCGCCAGCAGCCATTTACGGAGCAATCAGCCCCAGCATTTT. It codes for CASSHLRSNQPQHF.

The chain has TRBV29-1 and TRBJ2-2; 7 nucleotides align to TRBD2. Trimming took 4 bases from V and 1 from J; bases not matched to a gene: 6. Germline CDR1 and CDR2: SQVTM and ANQGSEA. The length of the CDR3 is 15 residues. The CDR3 DNA reads as TGCAGCGTTGGCGTCGGCGGGAGGAACACCGGGGAGCTGTTTTTT. Residues: CSVGVGGRNTGELFF.

This chain connects TRBV7-9 to TRBJ2-1; 7 positions agree with TRBD1. The CDR3 loop spans 16 amino acids. In germline, CDR1 is SEHNR, CDR2 FQNEAQ (reference sequence). The junction had 7 bases not matched to a gene; V was cut back by 5 bases and J by 0 bases. The CDR3 loop reads CASSDLGQSSYNEQFF. The CDR3 DNA is TGTGCCAGCAGCGATTTGGGACAGAGCTCCTACAATGAGCAGTTCTTC.

This clone has just a few counts. This rearrangement joins TRBV30 to TRBJ2-1; D is ambiguous. The CDR3 is 12 amino acids. With 7 bases removed from V and 3 bases from J, the gap between germline ends came to 10 bases. CDR1 GTSNPN and CDR2 SVGIG come from the germline V gene (reference sequence). The CDR3 DNA is TGTGCCTACCTTCCGGGCTACAATGAGCAGTTCTTC. Translating gives CAYLPGYNEQFF.

V usage is TRBV3-1 (or the pseudogene TRBV3-2) and J usage is TRBJ1-6, with D perhaps matching TRBD1 (5 bases). CDR1 LGHDT and CDR2 YNNKEL come from the germline V gene (reference sequence). Trimming left V 2 bases short and J 9 bases short, with 14 bases between. The CDR3 has 15 residues. The CDR3 loop is CASSQILRGGSPLHF. The CDR3 DNA reads TGTGCCAGCAGCCAAATTTTGAGGGGAGGTTCACCCCTCCACTTT.

This rearrangement joins TRBV29-1 to TRBJ1-6; the D gene is possibly TRBD1 (6 bases). This CDR3 is built from 14 residues. CDR1 is SQVTM and CDR2 is ANQGSEA in the germline V gene. Trimming cost V 5 bases and J 0 bases, with 8 bases left between them. The chain's CDR3 is CSVRQDSYNSPLHF. The CDR3 coding sequence is TGCAGCGTTAGACAGGACTCCTATAATTCACCCCTCCACTTT. Full variable domain (missing parts from reference TRBV29-1 and TRBJ1-6): SAVISQKPSRDICQRGTSLTIQCQVDSQVTMMFWYRQQPGQSLTLIATANQGSEATYESGFVIDKFPISRPNLTFSTLTVSNMSPEDSSIYLCSVRQDSYNSPLHFGNGTRLTVT.

The genes are TRBV7-2 and TRBJ2-7; tentatively, D is TRBD2 (5 bases). Germline V CDR1 and CDR2: SGHTA, FQGNSA. The germline V and J ends were trimmed by 5 bases and 6 bases, with 14 bases remaining between them. The CDR3 spans 13 residues. CDR3 nucleotides: TGTGCCAGCAGCCCACCCACTAGAATCGAGCAGTACTTC. Protein: CASSPPTRIEQYF.

The chain employs TRBV7-8 and TRBJ2-7, with 7 bases identical to TRBD1. J gave up 4 bases and V 3 bases, and 6 bases lay outside the gene matches. This CDR3 is 14 amino acids long. Germline assignment: CDR1 SGHVS and CDR2 FQNEAQ. The CDR3 DNA reads TGTGCCAGCAGCTTCGACAGGGAGAGTTACGAGCAGTACTTC. This encodes CASSFDRESYEQYF.

This chain joins TRBV7-9 and TRBJ2-1, with D maybe TRBD2 (6 bases). The germline V gene encodes CDR1 SEHNR and CDR2 FQNEAQ (reference sequence). V was cut by 5 bases and J by 10 bases, with 12 bases left in between. The CDR3 sequence is 12 residues long. CDR3 DNA sequence: TGTGCCAGCAGCCCTGTTGGGGGGGAGCAGTTCTTC. Its protein product is CASSPVGGEQFF.

The chain links TRBV23-1 to TRBJ2-4, with D hard to call. TRBV23-1 is known as an ORF, though its function is uncertain. This CDR3 has 15 residues. V was trimmed by 9 bases and J by 0 bases, leaving 15 bases between them. The CDR3 spells CASDSADLAKNIQYF. CDR3 nucleotides: TGCGCCAGTGACTCGGCAGATCTAGCCAAAAACATTCAGTACTTC.

The rearrangement uses TRBV11-1 and TRBJ2-7; 9 nucleotides line up with TRBD1. The CDR3 is made up of 14 amino acids. The junction had 7 bases not matched to a gene; V was cut back by 5 bases and J by 5 bases. Germline assignment: CDR1 SGHAT and CDR2 FQDESV (reference sequence). The CDR3 region is CASSPRDRDHEQYF. The CDR3 coding sequence is TGTGCCAGCAGCCCCCGGGACAGGGACCACGAGCAGTACTTC.

The chain has TRBV5-1 and TRBJ1-1; 9 bases agree with TRBD1. Germline values: CDR1 SGHRS, CDR2 YFSETQ. V lost 4 bases to trimming and J lost 5 bases; unmatched junction nucleotides: 12. This CDR3 is 16 amino acids long. The CDR3 coding sequence is TGCGCCAGCAGCCAGTGGACAGGGGTCCAGTTGACTGAAGCTTTCTTT. The encoded protein is CASSQWTGVQLTEAFF.